The clone carrying this T cell receptor (beta chain) has ten or more counts. The antigen is unknown. The CDR3 is 17 amino acids. Losses at the gene ends were 1 base for V and 3 bases for J; bases not matched to a gene: 9. The germline V gene has CDR1 SGHDN and CDR2 FVKESK. In the original workflow: In papillary thyroid cancer, a distant-metastasis classifier was built using CDR3 differences across clinicopathological groups. TCRdb re-clonotyped the PCR reads via MiXCR. V and J calls and clone size were set by TCRdb, not the authors. This table has roughly 7,000 clones, more than 2.5% appearing once. This entry is derived from a study of metastatic and nonmetastatic thyroid tumors. Study as a whole: Malignant thyroid and benign thyroid patients provided blood and tumor or nodule tissue whose repertoires were compared.

Study-level points and caveats: Significantly greater TCR beta diversity was reportedly found in malignant thyroid tumors than in benign nodules (in blood and tumor).

No patient had received any treatment before thyroid surgery. The chain couples TRBV14 to TRBJ2-7; 10 positions agree with TRBD2. The sequence derives from a female donor with papillary thyroid cancer or a benign thyroid nodule (not recorded which). Some clones in this sample may be carry-over from other donors' samples. Material: tumor tissue. CDR3 region: CASSQVGDWTSGYEQYF. In DNA, the CDR3 is TGTGCCAGCAGCCAAGTTGGGGACTGGACTAGCGGCTACGAGCAGTACTTC.